The clone carrying this TCR beta chain has a count of ten or more. The antigen is undetermined. Patients had received no treatment of any kind before thyroid surgery. This sample is part of a study of metastatic and nonmetastatic thyroid tumors. Overall study results and limits: Malignant thyroid tumors reportedly had TCR beta diversity that was significantly higher than in benign nodules, in blood and tumor.

Original data processing: What underpinned the distant-metastasis classifier for papillary thyroid cancer was the set of CDR3 differences across clinicopathological groups. TCRdb re-called the PCR reads through MiXCR. The V and J calls shown here were made by TCRdb, not taken from the authors' results. The profile covers around 30,000 clones, with 16% appearing a single time and around 4.5% taken by the ten largest. Material for sequencing was blood. This clonotype was obtained from a female donor with papillary thyroid cancer or a benign thyroid nodule (not recorded which). Some clones in this sample may be carry-over from other donors' samples.

DNA for the CDR3: TGCAGCGTTGGACCCCCCACTAGCTCCTACAATGAGCAGTTCTTC. Its protein product is CSVGPPTSSYNEQFF. The chain has TRBV29-1 and TRBJ2-1, with TRBD2 as a possible D gene (5 bases). This CDR3 spans 15 amino acids. V shed 4 bases and J shed 0 bases, with 13 bases lying between them. CDR1 is SQVTM, CDR2 ANQGSEA, per germline.